The 26 T cell receptor beta chains in this list originate from one sample, sequenced in a study of blood T cells in healthy people across ages. Next came a second PCR, run for about 7 to 12 cycles, which used a sample-barcoded 5' primer along with a J-beta primer mix. In TCRdb, the 5' RACE reads were re-called with MiXCR into one record per CDR3 protein. The sample records 700,000 to 950,000 distinct CDR3 sequences, around 40% being singletons. Sequencing input: blood. The receptors come from an older woman in good health.

This clonotype was seen many times. The chain recombines TRBV27 with TRBJ2-7; the D gene is possibly TRBD2 (6 bases). Trimming removed 3 bases from V and 0 bases from J, with 12 bases in between. Germline values: CDR1 MNHEY, CDR2 SMNVEV (reference sequence). CDR3 length equals 15 residues. The CDR3, as DNA: TGTGCCAGCAGTTTGGAGGGATTGAGCTCCTACGAGCAGTACTTC. Amino acid sequence: CASSLEGLSSYEQYF.

This CDR3 is CASSFSSGGTTDTQYF. CDR3 coding DNA: TGTGCCAGCAGCTTCTCCAGCGGGGGGACCACAGATACGCAGTATTTT. This rearrangement joins TRBV7-9 to TRBJ2-3; 9 nucleotides line up with TRBD2. Unmatched junction bases numbered 6, after V lost 3 bases and J lost 2 bases. Germline V lookup: CDR1 SEHNR, CDR2 FQNEAQ (reference sequence). The CDR3 consists of 16 residues.

This clonotype appeared a few times. This sequence joins TRBV11-2 and TRBJ1-5; 8 bases line up with TRBD1. Germline trimming cut 3 bases from V and 4 bases from J; bases unmatched to any gene: 5. The CDR3 consists of 15 residues. The germline CDR1 and CDR2 sequences are SGHAT and FQNNGV. CDR3 in DNA: TGTGCCAGCAGCTTCGGACAGGGATGGAATCAGCCCCAGCATTTT. It translates to CASSFGQGWNQPQHF.

This chain joins TRBV5-4 and TRBJ1-1; 7 nucleotides agree with TRBD1. This CDR3 contains 16 residues. The junction had 9 bases not matched to a gene; V was cut back by 4 bases and J by 0 bases. Looked up from germline, CDR1 is SGHNT and CDR2 is YYREEE (reference sequence). The CDR3 sequence: CASSPQTGIMNTEAFF. The CDR3 region has the DNA TGTGCCAGCAGCCCACAGACAGGGATCATGAACACTGAAGCTTTCTTT.

CDR3 in amino acids: CASSLGRLAGTDEQYF. CDR3 coding DNA: TGTGCCAGCAGCTTAGGACGACTAGCGGGAACCGACGAGCAGTACTTC. J is TRBJ2-7 and V is TRBV7-2, with 11 bases that match TRBD2. CDR3 length equals 16 residues. Germline CDR1 is SGHTA and CDR2 is FQGNSA. Trimming cost V 1 base and J 5 bases; bases outside gene matches: 7.

This chain joins TRBV10-3 and TRBJ1-5; the D is unclear. Per germline, CDR1 ENHRY and CDR2 SYGVKD. With 0 bases removed from V and 6 bases from J, the gap between germline ends came to 9 bases. The CDR3 is made up of 14 amino acids. Here the CDR3 DNA reads TGTGCCATCAGTGAGTCCGAGGGAAGTCAGCCCCAGCATTTT. This translates into CAISESEGSQPQHF.

This clonotype came up many times. The genes are TRBV4-1 and TRBJ2-1; 13 bases are shared with TRBD2. Germline CDR1 reads MGHRA; CDR2 reads YSYEKL. The length of the CDR3 is 20 residues. V dropped 1 base and J dropped 0; count of bases not matched to a gene: 9. The CDR3 loop is CASSQAVGLAGARSYNEQFF. CDR3 nucleotide sequence: TGCGCCAGCAGCCAAGCCGTCGGACTAGCGGGGGCCCGCTCCTACAATGAGCAGTTCTTC.

In its sample, this clonotype was seen many times. V usage is TRBV29-1 and J usage is TRBJ2-3; 7 bases line up with TRBD1. The CDR3 sequence is 14 residues long. Trimming took 8 bases from V and 2 from J; bases not matched to a gene: 10. Per the germline V gene, CDR1 is SQVTM and CDR2 is ANQGSEA. CDR3 amino acids: CSTVSGTATDTQYF. Here the CDR3 DNA reads TGCAGCACGGTCTCCGGGACAGCCACAGATACGCAGTATTTT.

CDR3 residues: CASSLSTGTETQYF. CDR3 nucleotide sequence: TGCGCCAGCAGCTTGTCTACGGGGACGGAGACCCAGTACTTC. The chain carries TRBV5-1 and TRBJ2-5; D possibly matches TRBD1 or TRBD2 (5 bases each). V lost 1 base, J lost 5 bases, and 12 bases lay in between. This CDR3 spans 14 amino acids. Germline V lookup: CDR1 SGHRS, CDR2 YFSETQ.

V and J are TRBV7-2 and TRBJ2-1, with 12 bases identical to TRBD2. CDR1 is SGHTA and CDR2 is FQGNSA in the germline V gene. CDR3 length: 18 amino acids. The V segment lost 4 bases and the J segment 0 bases; nucleotides outside the gene matches: 7. The CDR3 loop is CASSSLGLAGPSYNEQFF. The CDR3 DNA reads as TGTGCCAGCAGCTCGCTAGGACTAGCGGGACCCTCCTACAATGAGCAGTTCTTC.

This clonotype occurred once. A clone one base away is much larger, so this may be a read error. The genes are TRBV12-3 or TRBV12-4 and TRBJ2-7; TRBD2 might be the D (6 bases). The better agreement between TRBJ2-5 and the DNA end casts doubt on the J call. The CDR3 runs 11 residues. In DNA, the CDR3 is TGTGCCAGCGGGGGAGGAGAGACCCAGTACTTC. This encodes CASGGGETQYF.

This clonotype was detected a few times. The rearrangement links TRBV5-5 to TRBJ1-2; 10 bases align to TRBD1. Trimming at V came to 5 bases and at J to 4 bases, leaving 8 bases not matched to a gene. The CDR3 spans 15 residues. In germline, CDR1 is SGHKS, CDR2 YYEKEE (reference sequence). The CDR3 sequence: CASSRDRGRGYGYTF. As DNA, the CDR3 is TGTGCCAGCAGTCGAGACAGGGGGCGCGGCTATGGCTACACCTTC.

This clonotype was counted a few times. This chain joins TRBV28 and TRBJ2-7, with D possibly matching TRBD2 (5 bases). Germline CDR1 and CDR2: MDHEN and SYDVKM. Trimming stripped 8 bases from V and 5 bases from J, with 16 bases between. This CDR3 is 13 amino acids long. Written as DNA, the CDR3 is TGTGCCAGCGAGACGGTGGGAGTCAACGAGCAGTACTTC. Its translation is CASETVGVNEQYF.

This clonotype was observed a few times. This chain connects TRBV11-2 to TRBJ2-3, with no clear D. V was pared by 0 bases and J by 1 base, with 11 bases between. The length of the CDR3 is 16 residues. Germline CDR1 reads SGHAT; CDR2 reads FQNNGV. CDR3 amino acids: CASSLEFGARTDTQYF. CDR3 DNA: TGTGCCAGCAGCTTAGAATTCGGTGCCCGCACAGATACGCAGTATTTT. The complete variable domain, with remaining parts taken from reference TRBV11-2 and TRBJ2-3, reads EAGVAQSPRYKIIEKRQSVAFWCNPISGHATLYWYQQILGQGPKLLIQFQNNGVVDDSQLPKDRFSAERLKGVDSTLKIQPAKLEDSAVYLCASSLEFGARTDTQYFGPGTRLTVL.

This clonotype was seen many times. The V and J genes are TRBV6-5 and TRBJ1-2; 10 bases map to TRBD1. Germline CDR1 reads MNHEY; CDR2 reads SVGAGI. CDR3 length: 16 amino acids. After removal of 3 bases from V and 2 bases from J, the junction contained 6 bases not matched to a gene. The CDR3 sequence is CASSYARTGGNYGYTF. The CDR3 DNA reads as TGTGCCAGCAGTTATGCGAGGACAGGGGGGAACTATGGCTACACCTTC.

The chain has TRBV20-1 and TRBJ2-7; D may be TRBD1 or TRBD2 (5 bases each). This CDR3 spans 16 amino acids. CDR1 is DFQATT and CDR2 is SNEGSKA in the germline V gene (reference sequence). Trimming shortened V by 0 bases and J by 3 bases, and 18 bases separated the two germline ends. DNA for the CDR3: TGCAGTGCTAGAGATCGATCGGTCGGGGCGAGCTACGAGCAGTACTTC. Its protein is CSARDRSVGASYEQYF.

This chain joins TRBV18 and TRBJ1-4; D is ambiguous. V dropped 5 bases and J dropped 5 bases, with 12 bases sitting between them. CDR3 size: 14 residues. Germline V CDR1 and CDR2: KGHSH, LQKENI. In DNA, the CDR3 is TGTGCCAGCTCATCTCCCCCACTAAATGAAAAACTGTTTTTT. It is translated as CASSSPPLNEKLFF.

Comments on this clonotype: A single base separates this from a much larger clone, so it may be a read error. The rearrangement links TRBV6-6 to TRBJ2-3; no clear D gene. CDR1 is MNHNY, CDR2 SVGAGI, per germline (reference sequence). This CDR3 comprises 12 residues. The CDR3 DNA reads TGTGCCAACAGTTCCTTCACAGATACGCAGTATTTT. Its translation: CANSSFTDTQYF.

This chain connects TRBV6-2 or TRBV6-3 to TRBJ2-7; 9 positions agree with TRBD2. Germline V gene data show CDR1 as MNHEY and CDR2 as SVGEGT. V lost 4 bases and J lost 12; bases outside the gene matches: 16. This CDR3 is built from 15 residues. The CDR3 DNA reads TGTGCCAGCAGTTCCTTTAGCGGGAGCTATGAGACCCTGTACTTC. It specifies CASSSFSGSYETLYF.

J is TRBJ1-2 and V is TRBV3-1; D call uncertain. Germline values: CDR1 LGHDT, CDR2 YNNKEL (reference sequence). Trimming left V 1 base short and J 8 bases short, with 11 bases between. The CDR3 contains 13 residues. The CDR3 region is CASSQGTASGYTF. The CDR3, as DNA: TGTGCCAGCAGCCAAGGAACTGCGAGCGGCTACACCTTC.

Concerning this clonotype itself: One end of the junction varies from germline; a read error may be responsible. V gene TRBV12-5 combines with J gene TRBJ2-7; D gene uncertain. The J call is uncertain, as TRBJ2-1 better fits the DNA end. This CDR3 contains 11 residues. Germline CDR1 and CDR2: LGHNT and FRNRAP. The CDR3 protein is CSSGLMGEQFF. The CDR3 DNA sequence: TGTTCTAGTGGTTTGATGGGGGAGCAGTTCTTC.

V usage is TRBV20-1 and J usage is TRBJ2-1; TRBD2 agrees at 11 bases. Germline V gives CDR1 DFQATT, CDR2 SNEGSKA (reference sequence). The CDR3 length is 19 residues. V lost 6 bases to trimming and J lost 0 bases; unmatched junction nucleotides: 16. The CDR3 protein is CSAHAMSSGGSRSYNEQFF. CDR3 sequence (DNA): TGCAGTGCCCACGCAATGTCTAGCGGGGGGTCCCGCTCCTACAATGAGCAGTTCTTC.

This clonotype was counted between two and nine times. This sequence joins TRBV7-6 and TRBJ2-5, with 11 bases fitting TRBD2. Trimming removed 5 bases from V and 4 bases from J; junction bases left unmatched: 6. Per germline, CDR1 SGHVS and CDR2 FNYEAQ. CDR3 length: 15 amino acids. The CDR3 protein is CASSRSGGAGETQYF. CDR3 coding DNA: TGTGCCAGCAGCCGTAGCGGGGGGGCTGGAGAGACCCAGTACTTC. Full variable domain (remainder filled in from reference TRBV7-6 and TRBJ2-5): GAGVSQSPRYKVTKRGQDVALRCDPISGHVSLYWYRQALGQGPEFLTYFNYEAQQDKSGLPNDRFSAERPEGSISTLTIQRTEQRDSAMYRCASSRSGGAGETQYFGPGTRLLVL.

This chain links TRBV9 with TRBJ2-5, with TRBD2 identical over 14 bases. In germline, CDR1 is SGDLS, CDR2 YYNGEE. The CDR3 has 18 amino acids. V was pared by 0 bases and J by 0 bases, with 4 bases of the junction left unmatched. CDR3 DNA sequence: TGTGCCAGCAGCGTAGGGACTAGCGGGGGGTCGTACCAAGAGACCCAGTACTTC. Amino acid sequence: CASSVGTSGGSYQETQYF.

This clonotype was counted between two and nine times. The genes are TRBV10-3 and TRBJ2-7; D is perhaps TRBD1 or TRBD2 (6 bases each). CDR3 length: 16 residues. The germline CDR1 and CDR2 sequences are ENHRY and SYGVKD. V lost 0 bases, J lost 7 bases, and 19 bases lay in between. In DNA, the CDR3 is TGTGCCATCAGTGAGTCTTTTGAAGGAGGGGACAATGAGCAGTACTTC. This codes for CAISESFEGGDNEQYF.

A remark on this clonotype: A much larger clonotype is one base distant, so this may be a read error. V is TRBV6-5 and J is TRBJ1-2; D unclear. This CDR3 spans 14 amino acids. The germline gives CDR1 MNHEY, CDR2 SVGAGI. Trimming took 5 bases from V and 4 from J, leaving 14 bases between them. CDR3 bases: TGTGCCAGCAGTGCCTATACAGAGCTCTATGGCTACACCTTC. This translates into CASSAYTELYGYTF.